The T cell receptor beta chain under discussion was sequenced for a study of blood T cell repertoires in COVID-19. Study details: COVID-19 samples, acute and convalescent, were from the United States, Italy and Spain.

The germline gives CDR1 SQVTM, CDR2 ANQGSEA. The CDR3 is made up of 13 amino acids. Followed longitudinally, the Seattle patients had been enrolled during active infection. Some clones are missing from TCRdb's copy, which holds only in-frame ones; the method was immunoSEQ multiplex PCR. The sample shows 100,000 to 150,000 clones, around 81% of them seen only once. The rearrangement joins TRBV29-1 to TRBJ1-1; no clear D gene. Sequenced material: peripheral blood. This sequence originates from a man aged 25-45 years with COVID-19, enrolled during active disease. In DNA form, the CDR3 reads TGCATCTCGAGTTCCCCAGGGAACACTGAAGCTTTCTTT. This translates into CISSSPGNTEAFF.